This T cell receptor beta chain was observed in a study of siplizumab effects on memory and regulatory T cells. The CDR3 runs 15 residues. CDR1 is MNHEY and CDR2 is SVGAGI in the germline V gene. The V segment lost 0 bases and the J segment 7 bases; nucleotides outside the gene matches: 4. A remark on this clone: What it binds is unknown.

Using immunoSEQ multiplex PCR, the repertoire was profiled, and TCRdb retains in-frame clones only, with some absent. This table has 110,000 or so clones, 92% appearing once. Broader study findings: Researchers could not give a naive or memory phenotype to roughly 75-95% of proliferating CD4+ or CD8+ clones. Major contributors to the alloresponse seemed to be naive T cells, which also appeared more diverse than memory cells.

The sequenced sample consisted of Tregs sorted from blood. The TCR comes from a human donor in good health. The V and J genes are TRBV6-5 and TRBJ1-4; 8 nucleotides agree with TRBD1. CDR3 residues: CASSYSPTGVEKLFF. For the CDR3, the DNA is TGTGCCAGCAGTTACTCTCCGACAGGGGTTGAAAAACTGTTTTTT.